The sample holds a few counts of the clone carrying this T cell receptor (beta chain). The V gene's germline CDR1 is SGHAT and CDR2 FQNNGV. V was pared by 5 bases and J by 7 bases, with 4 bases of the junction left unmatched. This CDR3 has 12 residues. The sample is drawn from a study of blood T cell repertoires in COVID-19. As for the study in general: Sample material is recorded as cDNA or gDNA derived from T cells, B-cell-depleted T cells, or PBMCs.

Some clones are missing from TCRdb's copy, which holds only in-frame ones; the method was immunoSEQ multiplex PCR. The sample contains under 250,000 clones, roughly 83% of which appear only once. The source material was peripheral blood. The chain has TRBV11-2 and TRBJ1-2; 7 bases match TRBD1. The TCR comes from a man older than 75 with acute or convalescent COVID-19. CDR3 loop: CASSREGAGYTF. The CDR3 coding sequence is TGTGCCAGCAGCCGCGAGGGGGCTGGCTACACCTTC.